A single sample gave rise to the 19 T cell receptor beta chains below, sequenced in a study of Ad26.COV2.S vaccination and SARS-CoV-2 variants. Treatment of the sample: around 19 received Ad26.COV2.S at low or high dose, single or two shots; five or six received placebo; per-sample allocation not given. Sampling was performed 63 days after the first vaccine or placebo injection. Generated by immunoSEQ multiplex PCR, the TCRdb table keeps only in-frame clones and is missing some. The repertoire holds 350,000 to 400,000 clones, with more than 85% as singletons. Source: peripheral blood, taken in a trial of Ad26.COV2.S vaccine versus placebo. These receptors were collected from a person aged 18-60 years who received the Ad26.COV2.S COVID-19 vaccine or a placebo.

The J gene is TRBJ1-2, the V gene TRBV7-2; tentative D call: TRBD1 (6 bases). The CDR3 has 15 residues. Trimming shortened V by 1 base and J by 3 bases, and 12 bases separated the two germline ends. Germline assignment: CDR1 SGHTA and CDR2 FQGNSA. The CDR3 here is CASSLVGAQDYGYTF. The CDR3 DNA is TGTGCCAGCAGCTTAGTGGGGGCGCAGGACTATGGCTACACCTTC.

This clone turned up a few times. The CDR3 nucleotides read TGTGCCAGCAGCTTAGGCAGGGTGGAGACCCAGTACTTC. This gives the protein CASSLGRVETQYF. The chain has TRBV11-3 and TRBJ2-5; D may be TRBD1 (5 bases). Germline-derived CDR1 and CDR2 are SGHNT and YENEEA. The CDR3 extends over 13 amino acids. Trimming stripped 1 base from V and 5 bases from J, with 8 bases between.

The CDR3 sequence: CASSLSTGSTGELFF. CDR3 in DNA: TGCGCCAGCAGCTTGTCAACAGGGAGTACCGGGGAGCTGTTTTTT. The chain has TRBV5-1 and TRBJ2-2; D may be TRBD1 (6 bases). Trimming shortened V by 1 base and J by 5 bases, and 12 bases separated the two germline ends. CDR1 is SGHRS, CDR2 YFSETQ, per germline. This CDR3 region has 15 residues.

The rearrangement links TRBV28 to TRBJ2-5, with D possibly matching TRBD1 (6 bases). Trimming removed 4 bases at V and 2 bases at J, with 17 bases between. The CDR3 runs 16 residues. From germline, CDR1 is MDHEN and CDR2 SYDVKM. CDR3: CASSSTGIPRQETQYF. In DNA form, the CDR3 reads TGTGCCAGCAGTTCCACAGGGATTCCCAGGCAAGAGACCCAGTACTTC.

The CDR3 nucleotides are TGTGCCAGCAGCCGGACTAGCGACCAAGAGACCCAGTACTTC. This codes for CASSRTSDQETQYF. The chain combines TRBV4-2 with TRBJ2-5, with 9 bases aligning to TRBD2. The length of the CDR3 is 14 residues. With 4 bases clipped from V and 0 bases from J, the junction kept 0 bases outside the gene matches. Germline lookup yields CDR1 LGHNA and CDR2 YNFKEQ.

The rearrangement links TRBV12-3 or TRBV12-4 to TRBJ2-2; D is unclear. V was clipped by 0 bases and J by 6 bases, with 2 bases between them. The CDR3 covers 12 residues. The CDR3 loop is CASSLAPGELFF. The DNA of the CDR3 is TGTGCCAGCAGTTTAGCTCCCGGGGAGCTGTTTTTT.

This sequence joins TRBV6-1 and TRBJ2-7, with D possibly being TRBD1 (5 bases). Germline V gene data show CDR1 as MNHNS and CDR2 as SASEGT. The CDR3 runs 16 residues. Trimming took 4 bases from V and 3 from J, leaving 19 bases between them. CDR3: CASSADQGNSLYEQYF. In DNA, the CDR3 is TGTGCCAGCAGTGCCGACCAGGGTAATAGTCTCTACGAGCAGTACTTC.

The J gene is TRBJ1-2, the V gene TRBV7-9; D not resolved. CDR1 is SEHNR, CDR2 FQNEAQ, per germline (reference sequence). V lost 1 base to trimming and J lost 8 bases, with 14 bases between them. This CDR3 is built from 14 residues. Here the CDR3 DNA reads TGTGCCAGCAGCTTAGATGCCAAGATCGACGGCTACACCTTC. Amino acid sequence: CASSLDAKIDGYTF.

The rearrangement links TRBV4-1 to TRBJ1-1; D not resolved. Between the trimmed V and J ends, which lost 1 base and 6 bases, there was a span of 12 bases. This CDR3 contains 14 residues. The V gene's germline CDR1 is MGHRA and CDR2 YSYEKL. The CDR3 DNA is TGCGCCAGCAGCCAAGTCGCGGGAGTCTCTGAAGCTTTCTTT. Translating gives CASSQVAGVSEAFF.

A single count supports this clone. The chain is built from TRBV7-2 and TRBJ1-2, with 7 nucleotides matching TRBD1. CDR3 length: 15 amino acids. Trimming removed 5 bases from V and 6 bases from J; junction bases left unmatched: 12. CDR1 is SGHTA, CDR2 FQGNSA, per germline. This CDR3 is CASSPGQANVHGYTF. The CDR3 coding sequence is TGTGCCAGCAGCCCCGGACAGGCAAACGTCCATGGCTACACCTTC.

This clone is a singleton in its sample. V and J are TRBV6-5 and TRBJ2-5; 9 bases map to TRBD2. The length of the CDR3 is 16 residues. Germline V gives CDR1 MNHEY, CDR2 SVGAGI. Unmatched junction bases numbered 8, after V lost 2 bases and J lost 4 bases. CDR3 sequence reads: CASSYITSGYLETQYF. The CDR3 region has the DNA TGTGCCAGCAGTTACATTACTAGCGGGTATCTAGAGACCCAGTACTTC.

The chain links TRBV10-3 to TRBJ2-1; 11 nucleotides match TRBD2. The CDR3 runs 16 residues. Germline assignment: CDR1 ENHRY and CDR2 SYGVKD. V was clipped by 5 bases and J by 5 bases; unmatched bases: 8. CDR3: CAISNLAGGPNNEQFF. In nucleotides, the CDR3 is TGTGCCATCAGTAATTTAGCGGGGGGGCCCAACAATGAGCAGTTCTTC.

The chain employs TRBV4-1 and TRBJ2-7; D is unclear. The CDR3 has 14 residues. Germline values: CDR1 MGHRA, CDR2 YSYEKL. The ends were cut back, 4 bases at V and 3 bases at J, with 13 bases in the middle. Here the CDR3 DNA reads TGCGCCAGCAGCCTAACAGAATCGGGCTACGAGCAGTACTTC. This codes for CASSLTESGYEQYF.

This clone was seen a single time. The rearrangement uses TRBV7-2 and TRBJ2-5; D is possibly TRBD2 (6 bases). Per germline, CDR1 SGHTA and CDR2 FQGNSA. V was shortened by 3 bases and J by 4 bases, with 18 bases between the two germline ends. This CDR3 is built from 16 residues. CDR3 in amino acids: CASSFPLARGGETQYF. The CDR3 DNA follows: TGTGCCAGCAGCTTCCCTCTGGCGCGGGGAGGAGAGACCCAGTACTTC.

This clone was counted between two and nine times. The CDR3 sequence is CASSPVGRTDTGELFF. CDR3 coding DNA: TGCGCCAGCAGCCCGGTGGGTAGGACGGACACCGGGGAGCTGTTTTTT. This chain uses TRBV4-1 with TRBJ2-2; D ambiguous. This CDR3 has 16 residues. Trimming left V 4 bases short and J 3 bases short, with 15 bases between. CDR1 is MGHRA and CDR2 is YSYEKL in the germline V gene.

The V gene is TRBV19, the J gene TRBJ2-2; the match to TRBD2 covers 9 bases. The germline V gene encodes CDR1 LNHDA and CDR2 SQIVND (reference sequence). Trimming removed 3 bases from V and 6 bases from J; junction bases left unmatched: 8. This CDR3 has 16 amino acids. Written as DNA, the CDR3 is TGTGCCAGTAGTATCCCGGGACTAGCTTATGCCGGGGAGCTGTTTTTT. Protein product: CASSIPGLAYAGELFF.

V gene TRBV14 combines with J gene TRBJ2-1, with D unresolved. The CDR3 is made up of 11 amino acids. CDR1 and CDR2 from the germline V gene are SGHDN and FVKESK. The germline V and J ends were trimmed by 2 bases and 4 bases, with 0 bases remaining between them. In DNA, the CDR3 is TGTGCCAGCAGCCAATACAATGAGCAGTTCTTC. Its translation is CASSQYNEQFF.

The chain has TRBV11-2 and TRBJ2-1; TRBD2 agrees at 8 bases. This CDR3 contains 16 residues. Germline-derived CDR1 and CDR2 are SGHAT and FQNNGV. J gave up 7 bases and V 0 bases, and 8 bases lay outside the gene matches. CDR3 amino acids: CASSLERGGRWNEQFF. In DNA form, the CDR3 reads TGTGCCAGCAGCTTAGAACGGGGGGGCCGGTGGAATGAGCAGTTCTTC.

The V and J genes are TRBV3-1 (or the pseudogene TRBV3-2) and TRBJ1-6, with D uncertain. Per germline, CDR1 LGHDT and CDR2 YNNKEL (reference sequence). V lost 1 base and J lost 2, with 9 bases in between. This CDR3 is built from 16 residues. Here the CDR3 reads CASSQVGVTYNSPLHF. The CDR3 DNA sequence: TGTGCCAGCAGCCAAGTCGGGGTAACCTATAATTCACCCCTCCACTTT.